One sample yielded the 9 T cell receptor beta chains listed below, sequenced in a study of control samples from healthy donors and cancer patients. Produced via immunoSEQ multiplex PCR; TCRdb's table is partial and in-frame only. In the table there are about 96,000 clones, more than 85% of which are singletons. Sample: blood. The source is a young man in good health.

The chain uses TRBV7-2 and TRBJ1-6, with D hard to call. V lost 5 bases to trimming and J lost 7 bases, with 12 bases between them. Germline V lookup: CDR1 SGHTA, CDR2 FQGNSA. This CDR3 comprises 14 residues. The CDR3 nucleotides read TGTGCCAGCAGCGCCAGACGTGGGAATTCACCCCTCCACTTT. Its translation: CASSARRGNSPLHF.

The chain links TRBV6-4 to TRBJ2-1; weak D call: TRBD2 (7 bases). In germline, CDR1 is MRHNA, CDR2 SNTAGT. With 2 bases removed from V and 4 bases from J, the gap between germline ends came to 12 bases. This CDR3 contains 15 residues. Here the CDR3 reads CASSDVAGAYNEQFF. DNA for the CDR3: TGTGCCAGCAGTGACGTTGCGGGGGCTTACAATGAGCAGTTCTTC.

The chain uses TRBV5-1 and TRBJ1-1, with D maybe TRBD1 (5 bases). Germline V lookup: CDR1 SGHRS, CDR2 YFSETQ. Trimming removed 4 bases from V and 4 bases from J, with 17 bases in between. The CDR3 runs 15 residues. CDR3 sequence reads: CASSVPGPRGTEAFF. The DNA of the CDR3 is TGCGCCAGCAGCGTGCCGGGACCCCGGGGCACTGAAGCTTTCTTT. Supplemented by reference TRBV5-1 and TRBJ1-1, the full variable domain reads KAGVTQTPRYLIKTRGQQVTLSCSPISGHRSVSWYQQTPGQGLQFLFEYFSETQRNKGNFPGRFSGRQFSNSRSEMNVSTLELGDSALYLCASSVPGPRGTEAFFGQGTRLTVV.

The J gene is TRBJ2-6, the V gene TRBV5-4; D is possibly TRBD2 (6 bases). This CDR3 region has 15 residues. The germline V and J ends were trimmed by 3 bases and 3 bases, with 10 bases remaining between them. Per germline, CDR1 SGHNT and CDR2 YYREEE (reference sequence). CDR3 loop: CASSSTGSGANVLTF. The CDR3 nucleotides are TGTGCCAGCAGCTCGACCGGGAGTGGGGCCAACGTCCTGACTTTC.

This clone appeared a single time. The genes are TRBV7-3 and TRBJ2-5, with D perhaps matching TRBD1 or TRBD2 (6 bases each). This CDR3 comprises 15 residues. Germline values: CDR1 SGHTA, CDR2 FQGTGA. V gave up 2 bases and J gave up 5 bases, with 15 bases separating them. The CDR3 DNA reads as TGTGCCAGCAGCTTATCGGGGGCTAGCGATGAGACCCAGTACTTC. Protein: CASSLSGASDETQYF.

In its sample, this clone was seen once. The chain couples TRBV19 to TRBJ2-1; TRBD2 agrees at 7 bases. The germline gives CDR1 LNHDA, CDR2 SQIVND (reference sequence). This CDR3 region has 18 residues. With 2 bases clipped from V and 5 bases from J, the junction kept 15 bases outside the gene matches. The CDR3 DNA reads as TGTGCCAGTAGTATATCCGGGTTGAGGACTAGTCGAGACAATGAGCAGTTCTTC. Translated, it gives CASSISGLRTSRDNEQFF. The full variable domain, in which reference TRBV19 and TRBJ2-1 provide the parts outside the CDR3, is DGGITQSPKYLFRKEGQNVTLSCEQNLNHDAMYWYRQDPGQGLRLIYYSQIVNDFQKGDIAEGYSVSREKKESFPLTVTSAQKNPTAFYLCASSISGLRTSRDNEQFFGPGTRLTVL.

This clone was recorded at least ten times. The rearrangement uses TRBV9 and TRBJ2-1; 11 bases map to TRBD2. This CDR3 has 18 amino acids. The germline CDR1 and CDR2 sequences are SGDLS and YYNGEE. With 4 bases clipped from V and 4 bases from J, the junction kept 13 bases outside the gene matches. The CDR3 region is CASSYSPLTSGVYNEQFF. DNA for the CDR3: TGTGCCAGCAGCTACTCACCCCTGACTAGCGGGGTTTACAATGAGCAGTTCTTC.

This clone was counted between two and nine times. V is TRBV18 and J is TRBJ1-1; D uncertain. Between the trimmed V and J ends, which lost 4 bases and 4 bases, there was a span of 10 bases. Looked up from germline, CDR1 is KGHSH and CDR2 is LQKENI. The CDR3 loop spans 13 amino acids. CDR3 nucleotide sequence: TGTGCCAGCTCACTTAACGCCGGCACTGAAGCTTTCTTT. It encodes CASSLNAGTEAFF.

CDR3 residues: CATATGGNQPQHF. For the CDR3, the DNA is TGTGCCACCGCGACGGGGGGCAATCAGCCCCAGCATTTT. The gene calls are TRBV19 and TRBJ1-5; maybe TRBD1 (5 bases). CDR1 is LNHDA and CDR2 is SQIVND in the germline V gene (reference sequence). The ends were cut back, 10 bases at V and 2 bases at J, with 12 bases in the middle. The CDR3 loop spans 13 amino acids.